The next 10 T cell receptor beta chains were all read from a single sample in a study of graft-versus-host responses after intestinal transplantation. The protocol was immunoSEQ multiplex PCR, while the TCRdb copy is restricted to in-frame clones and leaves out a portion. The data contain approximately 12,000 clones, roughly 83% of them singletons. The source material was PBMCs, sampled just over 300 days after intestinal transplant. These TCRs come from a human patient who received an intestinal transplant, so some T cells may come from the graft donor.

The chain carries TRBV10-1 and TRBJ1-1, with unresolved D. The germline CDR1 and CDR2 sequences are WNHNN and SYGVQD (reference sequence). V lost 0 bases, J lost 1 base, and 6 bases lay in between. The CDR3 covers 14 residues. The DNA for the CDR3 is TGCGCCAGCAGTGAGTCGGGCGGGAACACTGAAGCTTTCTTT. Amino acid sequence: CASSESGGNTEAFF.

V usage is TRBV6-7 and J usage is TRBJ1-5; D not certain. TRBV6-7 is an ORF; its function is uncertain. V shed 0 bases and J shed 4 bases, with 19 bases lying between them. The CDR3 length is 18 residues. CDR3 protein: CASSYSRIETLSNQPQHF. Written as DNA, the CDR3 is TGTGCCAGCAGTTACTCGAGGATAGAAACCTTAAGTAATCAGCCCCAGCATTTT.

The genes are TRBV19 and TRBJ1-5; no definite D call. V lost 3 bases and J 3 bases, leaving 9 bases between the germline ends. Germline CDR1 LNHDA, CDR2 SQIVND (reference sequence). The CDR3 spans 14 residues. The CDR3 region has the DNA TGTGCCAGTAGTATGAGAGGGTTCAATCAGCCCCAGCATTTT. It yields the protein CASSMRGFNQPQHF.

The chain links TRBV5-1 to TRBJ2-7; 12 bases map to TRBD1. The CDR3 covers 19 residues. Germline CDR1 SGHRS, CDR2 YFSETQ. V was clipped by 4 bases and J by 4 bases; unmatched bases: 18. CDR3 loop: CASSARGGGDRGRRYEQYF. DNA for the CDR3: TGCGCCAGCAGCGCTCGAGGAGGAGGGGACAGGGGGCGCAGGTACGAGCAGTACTTC.

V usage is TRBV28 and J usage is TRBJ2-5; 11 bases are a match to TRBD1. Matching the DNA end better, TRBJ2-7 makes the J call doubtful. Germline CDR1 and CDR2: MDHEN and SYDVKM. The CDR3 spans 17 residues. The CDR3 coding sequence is TGTGCCAGCAGTTCGGACAGGGGGCGTCTGCGACCCTACGAGCAGTACTTC. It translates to CASSSDRGRLRPYEQYF.

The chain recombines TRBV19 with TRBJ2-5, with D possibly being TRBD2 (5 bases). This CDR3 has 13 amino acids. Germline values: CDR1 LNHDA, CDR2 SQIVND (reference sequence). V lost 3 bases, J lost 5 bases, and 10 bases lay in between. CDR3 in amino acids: CASSMRARETQYF. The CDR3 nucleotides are TGTGCCAGTAGTATGAGGGCTCGGGAGACCCAGTACTTC.

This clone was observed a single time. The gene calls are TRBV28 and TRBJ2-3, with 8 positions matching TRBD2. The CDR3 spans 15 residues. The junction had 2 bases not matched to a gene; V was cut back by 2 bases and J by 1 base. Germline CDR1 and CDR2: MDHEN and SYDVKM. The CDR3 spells CASSLKAGGTDTQYF. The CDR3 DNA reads TGTGCCAGCAGTTTAAAAGCGGGAGGCACAGATACGCAGTATTTT.

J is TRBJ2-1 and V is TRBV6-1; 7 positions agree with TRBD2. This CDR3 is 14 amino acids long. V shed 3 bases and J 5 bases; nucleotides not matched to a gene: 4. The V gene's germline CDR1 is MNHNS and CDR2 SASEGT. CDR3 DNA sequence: TGTGCCAGCAGTGACCTGGGGGGGGACAATGAGCAGTTCTTC. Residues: CASSDLGGDNEQFF.

As DNA, the CDR3 is TGCGCCAGCAGCCAGACTAGCGGGAGTCGGAATGAGCAGTTCTTC. This sequence encodes CASSQTSGSRNEQFF. The genes are TRBV4-3 and TRBJ2-1; 12 bases fit TRBD2. Germline V gives CDR1 LGHNA, CDR2 YSLEER. Losses at the gene ends were 3 bases for V and 7 bases for J; bases not matched to a gene: 4. This CDR3 region has 15 residues.

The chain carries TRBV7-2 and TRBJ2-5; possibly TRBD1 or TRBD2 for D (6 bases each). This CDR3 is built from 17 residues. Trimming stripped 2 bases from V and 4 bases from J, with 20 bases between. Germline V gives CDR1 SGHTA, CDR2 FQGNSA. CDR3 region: CASSLRGASLRGETQYF. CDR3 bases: TGTGCCAGCAGCTTAAGGGGGGCCTCCCTAAGGGGAGAGACCCAGTACTTC.